The next 21 T cell receptor beta chains were all read from a single sample in a study of post-analysis software for immune sequencing data. TCR beta cDNA libraries had unique molecular identifiers. TCRdb passed the PCR reads through MiXCR, listing each CDR3 protein once. Of roughly 650,000 distinct CDR3 sequences in the sample, 55% to 60% were seen once. No antigen has been identified for these receptors. Overall study results and limits: About 5 TRBV segments occurring more often in patients than controls included TRBV5-6, TRBV5-1 and TRBV20-1.

The sample comprised blood. Receptors originate from a girl aged 2 to 9 with multiple sclerosis.

The chain links TRBV4-1 to TRBJ2-1, with 8 positions matching TRBD2. This CDR3 has 15 amino acids. Germline V gives CDR1 MGHRA, CDR2 YSYEKL. Trimming removed 1 base from V and 5 bases from J; junction bases left unmatched: 4. CDR3 sequence (DNA): TGCGCCAGCAGCCAAGTAAAACTAGCGGACAATGAGCAGTTCTTC. It yields the protein CASSQVKLADNEQFF.

This clonotype occurred a few times. The chain recombines TRBV20-1 with TRBJ2-7, with TRBD1 as a possible D gene (6 bases). Germline V gene data show CDR1 as DFQATT and CDR2 as SNEGSKA (reference sequence). V shed 8 bases and J shed 4 bases, with 18 bases lying between them. The CDR3 is 13 amino acids. CDR3 coding DNA: TGCAGTATGACGGGCCAGGGGTTTTACGAGCAGTACTTC. This encodes CSMTGQGFYEQYF.

This clonotype occurred once. The chain employs TRBV12-3 or TRBV12-4 and TRBJ2-1; TRBD2 is a possible D gene (6 bases). The V end was cut by 7 bases, the J end by 0 bases, with 10 bases between. This CDR3 spans 14 amino acids. CDR3 sequence reads: CASTQTSSYNEQFF. The CDR3 region has the DNA TGTGCCAGCACCCAGACTAGCTCCTACAATGAGCAGTTCTTC.

This rearrangement joins TRBV3-1 to TRBJ2-3, with D perhaps given as TRBD1 or TRBD2 (5 bases each). Germline assignment: CDR1 LGHDT and CDR2 YNNKEL (reference sequence). CDR3 size: 19 residues. V was cut by 3 bases and J by 1 base, with 23 bases left in between. CDR3 bases: TGTGCCAGCAGCCATACTCCTCCGGGACCCCTTCGTGGCACAGATACGCAGTATTTT. This translates into CASSHTPPGPLRGTDTQYF.

The table lists this clonotype with a few counts. V usage is TRBV29-1 and J usage is TRBJ1-2; no firm D call. V was clipped by 2 bases and J by 7 bases, with 2 bases between them. CDR3 length equals 9 residues. Looked up from germline, CDR1 is SQVTM and CDR2 is ANQGSEA. The CDR3 here is CSVESGYTF. CDR3 nucleotide sequence: TGCAGCGTTGAAAGTGGCTACACCTTC.

The genes are TRBV15 and TRBJ2-1; 11 nucleotides line up with TRBD2. This CDR3 is built from 15 residues. Germline CDR1 and CDR2: LNHNV and YYDKDF (reference sequence). V was clipped by 1 base and J by 7 bases; unmatched bases: 3. The CDR3 DNA reads as TGTGCCACCAGCAGAGGGCCTAGCGGGAGGAATGAGCAGTTCTTC. It encodes CATSRGPSGRNEQFF.

The chain has TRBV4-2 and TRBJ1-2, with 8 positions matching TRBD1. Losses at the gene ends were 7 bases for V and 2 bases for J; bases not matched to a gene: 9. This CDR3 contains 15 residues. CDR1 is LGHNA, CDR2 YNFKEQ, per germline. CDR3 DNA sequence: TGTGCCAGCACCGACAACCAGGGGGCGAACTATGGCTACACCTTC. Translated, it gives CASTDNQGANYGYTF.

Regarding this clonotype: Likely a read error: the CDR3 ends without its conserved phenylalanine or tryptophan. CDR3 coding DNA: TGTGCCAGCAGCCAAGACCGGGGGGTAGATACGCAGTATTGT. Translating gives CASSQDRGVDTQYC. This rearrangement joins TRBV4-2 to TRBJ2-3, with 7 bases aligning to TRBD2. The CDR3 consists of 14 residues. Trimming cost V 0 bases and J 5 bases; bases outside gene matches: 2. In germline, CDR1 is LGHNA, CDR2 YNFKEQ.

This clonotype was recorded many times. The J gene is TRBJ2-5, the V gene TRBV4-1; 7 nucleotides agree with TRBD1. The CDR3 totals 18 residues. Germline V CDR1 and CDR2: MGHRA, YSYEKL. With 0 bases clipped from V and 5 bases from J, the junction kept 15 bases outside the gene matches. The CDR3 sequence is CASSQEIGLGGPGETQYF. The CDR3 DNA reads TGCGCCAGCAGCCAAGAGATTGGGCTAGGGGGCCCAGGGGAGACCCAGTACTTC.

This sequence joins TRBV10-3 and TRBJ2-7; D unresolved. V lost 0 bases and J lost 4, with 22 bases in between. Germline CDR1 ENHRY, CDR2 SYGVKD. The CDR3 sequence is 18 residues long. This chain's CDR3 is CAISESRLRISELYEQYF. The CDR3 DNA sequence: TGTGCCATCAGTGAGTCTCGGCTCAGGATAAGTGAGCTTTACGAGCAGTACTTC.

The chain recombines TRBV7-9 with TRBJ2-1; tentatively, D is TRBD1 (6 bases). Deletions cut 4 bases from V and 0 bases from J, with 13 bases between. From germline, CDR1 is SEHNR and CDR2 FQNEAQ (reference sequence). This CDR3 has 16 residues. The CDR3 bases are TGTGCCAGCAGCTCCAGGGACATCCACTCCTACAATGAGCAGTTCTTC. Its protein product is CASSSRDIHSYNEQFF.

A note on this clonotype: A read error may produce the germline difference seen at one junction end. The CDR3 sequence is CRETGPGQPPHF. The DNA of the CDR3 is TGCAGGGAAACGGGGCCAGGACAGCCCCCGCATTTT. The V gene is TRBV20-1, the J gene TRBJ1-5; weak D call: TRBD1 (6 bases). The CDR3 has 12 amino acids. Germline-derived CDR1 and CDR2 are DFQATT and SNEGSKA (reference sequence).

This clonotype showed up just a few times. The rearrangement joins TRBV5-1 to TRBJ2-1; 10 bases match TRBD2. In germline, CDR1 is SGHRS, CDR2 YFSETQ. V lost 2 bases and J lost 9; bases outside the gene matches: 8. This CDR3 region has 15 residues. In DNA form, the CDR3 reads TGCGCCAGCAGCTTTCTGCCGCTAGCGGGGGCTGAGCAGTTCTTC. Its protein is CASSFLPLAGAEQFF.

This clonotype turned up a few times. The chain employs TRBV12-3 or TRBV12-4 and TRBJ2-4, with 12 bases aligning to TRBD2. The J call may not be correct, given that the DNA end is closer to TRBJ2-7. The CDR3 contains 15 residues. The chain's CDR3 is CASSPLTSGSYEQYF. The CDR3 bases are TGTGCCAGCAGTCCTCTGACTAGCGGGAGCTACGAGCAGTACTTC.

The chain carries TRBV9 and TRBJ2-3; no firm D call. The ends were cut back, 4 bases at V and 5 bases at J, with 11 bases in the middle. This CDR3 comprises 13 residues. Germline assignment: CDR1 SGDLS and CDR2 YYNGEE. For the CDR3, the DNA is TGTGCCAGCAGCACCGGACGAGGAGATACGCAGTATTTT. Translating it yields CASSTGRGDTQYF.

The chain carries TRBV4-2 and TRBJ2-2, with TRBD1 as a possible D gene (6 bases). Looked up from germline, CDR1 is LGHNA and CDR2 is YNFKEQ. This CDR3 region has 14 residues. The ends were cut back, 1 base at V and 3 bases at J, with 6 bases in the middle. The CDR3 is CASSQAGDTGELFF. The CDR3 coding sequence is TGTGCCAGCAGCCAAGCAGGGGACACCGGGGAGCTGTTTTTT.

This rearrangement joins TRBV7-3 to TRBJ2-5; tentative D call: TRBD2 (6 bases). The CDR3 extends over 16 amino acids. The germline V gene encodes CDR1 SGHTA and CDR2 FQGTGA. The ends were cut back, 0 bases at V and 2 bases at J, with 13 bases in the middle. CDR3: CASSLTSMGLQETQYF. The CDR3 DNA sequence: TGTGCCAGCAGCTTAACGTCGATGGGACTGCAAGAGACCCAGTACTTC.

The chain uses TRBV10-3 and TRBJ2-3; 8 bases match TRBD2. Germline-derived CDR1 and CDR2 are ENHRY and SYGVKD. With 6 bases clipped from V and 4 bases from J, the junction kept 12 bases outside the gene matches. This CDR3 has 16 amino acids. CDR3 in DNA: TGTGCCATCAGGGATCCGGGACTAGTGGGGTCAGATACGCAGTATTTT. This codes for CAIRDPGLVGSDTQYF.

The genes are TRBV5-1 and TRBJ2-1; TRBD1 matches at 8 bases. The CDR3 has 15 amino acids. After removal of 2 bases from V and 5 bases from J, the junction contained 6 bases not matched to a gene. From germline, CDR1 is SGHRS and CDR2 YFSETQ. The CDR3 spells CASSFGLRGHNEQFF. In DNA form, the CDR3 reads TGCGCCAGCAGCTTTGGACTCAGGGGGCACAATGAGCAGTTCTTC.

The chain combines TRBV3-1 with TRBJ2-3; the D gene is possibly TRBD1 (6 bases). The CDR3 extends over 15 amino acids. V lost 0 bases, J lost 3 bases, and 10 bases lay in between. CDR1 and CDR2 (germline): LGHDT, YNNKEL (reference sequence). The CDR3 loop reads CASSQDVRGTDTQYF. In DNA form, the CDR3 reads TGTGCCAGCAGCCAAGACGTCAGGGGAACAGATACGCAGTATTTT.

The chain is built from TRBV10-2 and TRBJ2-3; D is ambiguous. The CDR3 extends over 15 amino acids. V lost 6 bases, J lost 2 bases, and 15 bases lay in between. Germline loops: CDR1 WSHSY, CDR2 SAAADI. This CDR3 reads CASSQTSANTDTQYF. CDR3 nucleotide sequence: TGCGCCAGCAGCCAAACCTCGGCGAACACAGATACGCAGTATTTT.